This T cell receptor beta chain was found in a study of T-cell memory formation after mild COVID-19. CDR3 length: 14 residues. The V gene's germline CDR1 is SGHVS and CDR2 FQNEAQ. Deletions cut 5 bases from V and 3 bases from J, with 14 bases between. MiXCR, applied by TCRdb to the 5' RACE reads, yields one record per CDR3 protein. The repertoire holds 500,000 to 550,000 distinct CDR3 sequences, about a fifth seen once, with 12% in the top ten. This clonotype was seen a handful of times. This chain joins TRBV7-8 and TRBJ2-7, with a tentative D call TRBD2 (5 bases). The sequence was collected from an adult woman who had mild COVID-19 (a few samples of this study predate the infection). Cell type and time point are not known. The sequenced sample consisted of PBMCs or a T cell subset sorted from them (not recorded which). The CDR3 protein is CASSRQQEVYEQYF. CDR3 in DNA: TGTGCCAGCAGCCGCCAGCAGGAGGTCTACGAGCAGTACTTC.